The following is a T cell receptor beta chain sequence with its context. Trimming shortened V by 2 bases and J by 7 bases, and 11 bases separated the two germline ends. The CDR3 has 14 residues. CD8+ and CD4+ T cells from blood underwent TCR beta sequencing. Each Susac syndrome patient had definite or probable disease by recently defined criteria. This record belongs to a study of CD8 T cells in Susac syndrome. Overall study: At the time their blood was drawn, patients with Susac syndrome were either therapy-naive, on corticosteroids (with some of them also receiving intravenous immunoglobulin), or on intravenous immunoglobulin alone.

With random hexamers, roughly 0.45 to 1 ug RNA was reverse transcribed. Amplification of TCR beta CDR3 by immunoSEQ multiplex PCR spanned 54 Vbeta and 13 Jbeta. TCRdb redid the calling of the immunoSEQ multiplex PCR reads with MiXCR, one entry per CDR3 protein. Of around 180,000 distinct CDR3 sequences in the sample, around 94% were seen once. This chain links TRBV12-3 or TRBV12-4 with TRBJ1-4, with D perhaps TRBD1 (6 bases). The sequence derives from a human donor with Susac syndrome. The sequenced material came from CD4+ T cells from PBMCs. The CDR3 DNA sequence: TGTGCCAGCAGTTTACAGGGGCGGACTGAAAAACTGTTTTTT. This translates into CASSLQGRTEKLFF.